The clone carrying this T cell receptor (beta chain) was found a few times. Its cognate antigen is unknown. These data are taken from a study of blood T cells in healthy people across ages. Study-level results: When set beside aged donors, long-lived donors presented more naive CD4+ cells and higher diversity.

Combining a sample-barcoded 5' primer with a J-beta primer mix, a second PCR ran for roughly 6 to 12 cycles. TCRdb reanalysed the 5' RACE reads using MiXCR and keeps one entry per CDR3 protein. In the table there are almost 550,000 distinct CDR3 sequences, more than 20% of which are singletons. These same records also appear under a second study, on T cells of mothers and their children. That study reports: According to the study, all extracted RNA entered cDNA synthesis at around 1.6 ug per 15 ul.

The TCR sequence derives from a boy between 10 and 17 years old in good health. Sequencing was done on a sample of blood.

For the CDR3, the DNA is TGTGCCAGCAGCCCACCTGACAGAATTAGTAACGATGAGCAGTTCTTC. It specifies CASSPPDRISNDEQFF. This chain uses TRBV5-6 with TRBJ2-1; possibly TRBD1 for D (5 bases). The length of the CDR3 is 16 residues. Germline CDR1 reads SGHDT; CDR2 reads YYEEEE. V lost 4 bases to trimming and J lost 8 bases, with 22 bases between them.